Presented here are 25 T cell receptor beta chains from one specimen sequenced in a study of spatial heterogeneity in lung cancer (dated by TCRdb to between 2018 and 2021). The protocol used for the library was 5' RACE. The instrument was a NextSeq 500. TCRdb reprocessing: public reads trimmed at Q25 with fastp, clones called with MiXCR, in-frame beta chains kept. Rows matching on CDR3 protein sequence are summarized as one entry with the most common DNA and genes. Within this sample are approximately 27,000 distinct CDR3 sequences, with 6% of them counted one time only. Of the sample, 22% is held by the ten largest clones. What the time point label conveys for this sample: blood at routine non-recurrence follow-up after resection. For TCR sequencing, whole RNA was extracted from tumor and nontumor lung tissue, or from cryopreserved PBMC samples, and no cell sorting was done. This sample comprised PBMCs, obtained at follow-up. These receptors were collected from a male donor with early-stage non-small cell lung cancer.

This clonotype occurred many times. The rearrangement joins TRBV20-1 to TRBJ1-6; possibly TRBD1 for D (6 bases). The CDR3 has 13 residues. V lost 3 bases to trimming and J lost 7 bases, with 10 bases between them. The germline V gene has CDR1 DFQATT and CDR2 SNEGSKA (reference sequence). The CDR3 bases are TGCAGTGCTAGGACAGGCGAAAATTCACCCCTCCACTTT. It specifies CSARTGENSPLHF.

In its sample, this clonotype was seen many times. A read error may produce the germline difference seen at one junction end. V gene TRBV4-3 combines with J gene TRBJ1-2; D gene ambiguous. The CDR3 has 13 residues. The V gene's germline CDR1 is LGHNA and CDR2 YSLEER. The CDR3 region has the DNA TGCGCCAGCAGCCAACCCGACACCCGGGTTCTTGTTTTC. It codes for CASSQPDTRVLVF.

The chain links TRBV7-2 to TRBJ2-5; TRBD2 might be the D (5 bases). The CDR3 runs 13 residues. V was cut by 8 bases and J by 4 bases, with 14 bases left in between. The V gene's germline CDR1 is SGHTA and CDR2 FQGNSA. CDR3 sequence: CASGFHEGETQYF. The CDR3 DNA sequence: TGTGCCAGCGGTTTTCACGAGGGAGAGACCCAGTACTTC.

This clonotype occurred many times. The CDR3 DNA reads as TGCGCCAGCAGCCAAGACTTGAGAGGGGGGACCTACGAGCAGTACTTC. Translating it yields CASSQDLRGGTYEQYF. This sequence joins TRBV4-3 and TRBJ2-7, with D possibly being TRBD1 or TRBD2 (6 bases each). CDR3 length equals 16 residues. V was cut by 0 bases and J by 2 bases, with 14 bases left in between. CDR1 is LGHNA and CDR2 is YSLEER in the germline V gene.

This clonotype came up many times. V is TRBV18 and J is TRBJ2-7; D unclear. V lost 0 bases, J lost 1 base, and 4 bases lay in between. Germline V gives CDR1 KGHSH, CDR2 LQKENI. The CDR3 is 13 amino acids. In DNA, the CDR3 is TGTGCCAGCTCACCACCGAGTTCCTACGAGCAGTACTTC. Translating it yields CASSPPSSYEQYF.

This clonotype was seen many times. This rearrangement joins TRBV19 to TRBJ2-2, with a possible D match to TRBD2 (5 bases). Trimming pared 5 bases from V and 0 bases from J, leaving 10 bases between. CDR3 length: 15 residues. Looked up from germline, CDR1 is LNHDA and CDR2 is SQIVND (reference sequence). CDR3 sequence: CASSPAGANTGELFF. In nucleotides, the CDR3 is TGTGCCAGTAGTCCGGCGGGCGCGAACACCGGGGAGCTGTTTTTT. Full variable domain (remainder filled in from reference TRBV19 and TRBJ2-2): DGGITQSPKYLFRKEGQNVTLSCEQNLNHDAMYWYRQDPGQGLRLIYYSQIVNDFQKGDIAEGYSVSREKKESFPLTVTSAQKNPTAFYLCASSPAGANTGELFFGEGSRLTVL.

This clonotype was detected many times. The chain recombines TRBV27 with TRBJ1-1; D is possibly TRBD1 (6 bases). The germline CDR1 and CDR2 sequences are MNHEY and SMNVEV (reference sequence). The V gene lost 1 base and the J gene lost 1 base, with 10 bases spanning the gap. This CDR3 spans 15 amino acids. The CDR3 protein is CASSLFGGPNTEAFF. CDR3 DNA sequence: TGTGCCAGCAGTTTATTCGGGGGCCCGAACACTGAAGCTTTCTTT.

There are many counts of this clonotype. The J gene is TRBJ2-3, the V gene TRBV29-1; D is possibly TRBD1 or TRBD2 (6 bases each). Germline V gene sequence: CDR1 SQVTM, CDR2 ANQGSEA. Trimming removed 4 bases from V and 2 bases from J, with 10 bases in between. The CDR3 has 13 amino acids. DNA for the CDR3: TGCAGCGTTGCGGGGGCGAACACAGATACGCAGTATTTT. Protein sequence: CSVAGANTDTQYF.

This clonotype was observed many times. This chain links TRBV7-2 with TRBJ1-4; perhaps TRBD1 as D (6 bases). CDR1 SGHTA and CDR2 FQGNSA come from the germline V gene. The CDR3 has 17 residues. The V end lost 1 base, the J end lost 5 bases, and 17 bases lay between the germline ends. The CDR3 DNA sequence: TGTGCCAGCAGCTTAGAGGGGCAGGGGACCGGGAATGAAAAACTGTTTTTT. This gives the protein CASSLEGQGTGNEKLFF.

This clonotype was counted many times. V usage is TRBV5-4 and J usage is TRBJ1-4; weak D call: TRBD1 (5 bases). The germline V gene has CDR1 SGHNT and CDR2 YYREEE (reference sequence). Trimming took off 1 base at V and 4 bases at J, with 11 bases between the two ends. This CDR3 region has 15 residues. CDR3 in amino acids: CASSLFGTLNEKLFF. As DNA, the CDR3 is TGTGCCAGCAGCTTGTTTGGGACTCTTAATGAAAAACTGTTTTTT.

This clonotype was observed many times. CDR3 coding DNA: TGTGCCAGCAGCCAAGGGTCTGATGAGCAGTACTTC. It yields the protein CASSQGSDEQYF. The rearrangement joins TRBV3-1 to TRBJ2-7; D is unresolved. This CDR3 spans 12 amino acids. Germline V gene sequence: CDR1 LGHDT, CDR2 YNNKEL (reference sequence). V was clipped by 1 base and J by 7 bases, with 8 bases between them.

This clonotype was observed many times. The chain uses TRBV7-9 and TRBJ1-2; TRBD1 matches at 8 bases. This CDR3 comprises 14 residues. Germline CDR1 SEHNR, CDR2 FQNEAQ (reference sequence). J gave up 3 bases and V 5 bases, and 5 bases lay outside the gene matches. CDR3 DNA: TGTGCCAGCAGCCCTCAGGGGGCGGACTATGGCTACACCTTC. Its translation is CASSPQGADYGYTF. Variable domain in full (rest from reference TRBV7-9 and TRBJ1-2): DTGVSQNPRHKITKRGQNVTFRCDPISEHNRLYWYRQTLGQGPEFLTYFQNEAQLEKSRLLSDRFSAERPKGSFSTLEIQRTEQGDSAMYLCASSPQGADYGYTFGSGTRLTVV.

This clonotype appeared many times. This chain joins TRBV18 and TRBJ1-3; tentative D call: TRBD1 (5 bases). Germline loops: CDR1 KGHSH, CDR2 LQKENI. V gave up 0 bases and J gave up 8 bases, with 14 bases separating them. The CDR3 loop spans 15 amino acids. CDR3 loop: CASSPPMAGRDTIYF. CDR3 nucleotides: TGTGCCAGCTCACCACCGATGGCAGGGAGAGACACCATATATTTT.

At least ten counts were recorded for this clonotype. J is TRBJ2-7 and V is TRBV5-6; 14 nucleotides match TRBD2. V lost 4 bases, J lost 6 bases, and 3 bases stayed unmatched. Germline V gives CDR1 SGHDT, CDR2 YYEEEE. This CDR3 region has 14 residues. CDR3 DNA: TGTGCCAGCAGCCGGGGACTAGCGGGAGTCGAGCAGTACGTC. Its translation: CASSRGLAGVEQYV.

This clonotype was seen more than once but under ten times. In DNA, the CDR3 is TGTGCCAGCAGTAGCCCGGGACAGTCCTACGAGCAGTACGTC. Its translation is CASSSPGQSYEQYV. The chain recombines TRBV28 with TRBJ2-7, with 7 bases that match TRBD1. The germline V gene encodes CDR1 MDHEN and CDR2 SYDVKM. With V trimmed by 5 bases and J by 1 base, 5 bases remained unmatched. The CDR3 totals 14 residues.

The chain links TRBV6-4 to TRBJ2-7; D might be TRBD1 or TRBD2, each matching 5 bases. Trimming removed 4 bases at V and 4 bases at J, with 17 bases between. The CDR3 covers 15 residues. Germline V gene data show CDR1 as MRHNA and CDR2 as SNTAGT. The CDR3, as DNA: TGTGCCAGCAGTGTGATAAGGGACCCCCGGTACGAGCAGTACTTC. This sequence encodes CASSVIRDPRYEQYF.

The V gene is TRBV4-3, the J gene TRBJ2-1, with TRBD2 as a possible D gene (7 bases). The V end was cut by 1 base, the J end by 4 bases, with 14 bases between. The CDR3 runs 16 residues. CDR1 and CDR2 from the germline V gene are LGHNA and YSLEER. The CDR3 loop is CASSQVWGGAYNEQFF. In DNA form, the CDR3 reads TGCGCCAGCAGCCAAGTTTGGGGGGGCGCTTACAATGAGCAGTTCTTC.

This clonotype showed up many times. The chain employs TRBV7-6 and TRBJ2-2; 10 bases map to TRBD2. Germline values: CDR1 SGHVS, CDR2 FNYEAQ. Trimming removed 5 bases from V and 6 bases from J; junction bases left unmatched: 6. The CDR3 length is 15 residues. The CDR3 sequence is CASSPSGGRAGELFF. The CDR3 DNA reads as TGTGCCAGCAGCCCTAGCGGGGGTAGGGCCGGGGAGCTGTTTTTT.

This clonotype was detected many times. The genes are TRBV6-2 or TRBV6-3 and TRBJ1-5, with D uncertain. CDR1 and CDR2 from the germline V gene are MNHEY and SVGEGT. This CDR3 spans 16 amino acids. Trimming removed 2 bases from V and 4 bases from J, with 15 bases in between. This chain's CDR3 is CASSYDGSRRNQPQHF. CDR3 DNA: TGTGCCAGCAGTTACGACGGCTCCAGGAGGAATCAGCCCCAGCATTTT.

In its sample, this clonotype was seen many times. The conserved phenylalanine or tryptophan is not found at the CDR3 terminus, so this likely reflects a read error. Because the CDR3's place on the DNA is in doubt, the DNA is left out and the CDR3 is given as listed by TCRdb. The chain combines TRBV20-1 with TRBJ2-1; the D call in the table, TRBD1, was not verified against the DNA. The CDR3 is 11 amino acids long, termini counted. The germline gives CDR1 DFQATT, CDR2 SNEGSKA (reference sequence). The CDR3 spells CSARVSVGTSG.

This clonotype was found many times. The chain combines TRBV4-1 with TRBJ1-2; D gene uncertain. The CDR3 covers 13 residues. Per the germline V gene, CDR1 is MGHRA and CDR2 is YSYEKL. V was pared by 1 base and J by 3 bases, with 6 bases between. The CDR3 DNA reads TGCGCCAGCAGCCAAGTACCAGACTATGGCTACACCTTC. It translates to CASSQVPDYGYTF.

This chain joins TRBV20-1 and TRBJ2-3; the D is unclear. The CDR3 covers 10 residues. Germline CDR1 DFQATT, CDR2 SNEGSKA (reference sequence). V shed 6 bases and J shed 6 bases, with 7 bases lying between them. CDR3 residues: CSATWDTQYF. CDR3 coding DNA: TGCAGTGCCACGTGGGATACGCAGTATTTT.

The rearrangement joins TRBV3-1 to TRBJ2-7; the match to TRBD2 covers 7 bases. V lost 0 bases and J lost 4; bases outside the gene matches: 9. This CDR3 is 16 amino acids long. Germline assignment: CDR1 LGHDT and CDR2 YNNKEL (reference sequence). The CDR3 loop reads CASSQDRRLAVYEQYV. In nucleotides, the CDR3 is TGTGCCAGCAGCCAAGATCGGCGACTAGCAGTTTACGAGCAGTACGTC.

Notes on this clonotype: The junction departs from germline at one end; a sequencing error may be responsible. The CDR3 bases are TGTGCCAGCAGAGAAGTACGGGCCATCCGTCAGCCCCAGCATTTT. Translated, it gives CASREVRAIRQPQHF. The rearrangement uses TRBV2 and TRBJ1-5; no firm D call. CDR1 is SNHLY, CDR2 FYNNEI, per germline. This CDR3 comprises 15 residues.

This clonotype was observed a few times. This chain joins TRBV12-3 or TRBV12-4 and TRBJ2-2; D not certain. V was shortened by 4 bases and J by 12 bases, with 15 bases between the two germline ends. CDR3 length: 13 amino acids. This CDR3 reads CASSSGYLTQLFF. The DNA of the CDR3 is TGTGCCAGCAGTTCCGGGTACCTCACTCAGCTGTTTTTT.